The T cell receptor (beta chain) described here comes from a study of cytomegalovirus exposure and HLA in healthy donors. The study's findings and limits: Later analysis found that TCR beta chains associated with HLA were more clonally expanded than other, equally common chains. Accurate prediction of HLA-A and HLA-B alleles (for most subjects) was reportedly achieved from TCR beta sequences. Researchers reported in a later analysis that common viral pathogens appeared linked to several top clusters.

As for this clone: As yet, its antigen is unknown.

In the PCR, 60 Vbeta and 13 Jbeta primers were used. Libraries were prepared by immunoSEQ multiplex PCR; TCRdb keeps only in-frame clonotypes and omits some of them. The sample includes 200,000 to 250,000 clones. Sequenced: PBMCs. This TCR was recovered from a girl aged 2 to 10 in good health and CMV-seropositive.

The CDR3 bases are TGTGCCAGCTCACCTCAGACAGGGGGCACTTTCTACGAGCAGTACTTC. It translates to CASSPQTGGTFYEQYF. This chain uses TRBV18 with TRBJ2-5; the match to TRBD1 covers 10 bases. The J call may be mistaken, given a closer DNA end match to TRBJ2-7. The CDR3 loop spans 16 amino acids. Germline V CDR1 and CDR2: KGHSH, LQKENI.